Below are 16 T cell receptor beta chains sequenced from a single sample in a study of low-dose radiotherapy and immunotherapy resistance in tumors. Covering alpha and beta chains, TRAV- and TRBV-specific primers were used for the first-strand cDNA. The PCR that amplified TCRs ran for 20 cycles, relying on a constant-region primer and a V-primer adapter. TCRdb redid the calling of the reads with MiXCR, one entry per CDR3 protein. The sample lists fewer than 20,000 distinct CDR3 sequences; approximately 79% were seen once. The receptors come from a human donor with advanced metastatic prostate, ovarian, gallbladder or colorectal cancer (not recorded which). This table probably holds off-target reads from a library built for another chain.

The CDR3 sequence: CASSQGGTAEKLFF. The CDR3 bases are TGCGCCAGCAGCCAAGGTGGGACTGCTGAAAAACTGTTTTTT. J is TRBJ1-4 and V is TRBV5-1; possibly TRBD1 for D (5 bases). Germline-derived CDR1 and CDR2 are SGHRS and YFSETQ. The CDR3 length is 14 residues. Trimming removed 4 bases from V and 7 bases from J, with 14 bases in between.

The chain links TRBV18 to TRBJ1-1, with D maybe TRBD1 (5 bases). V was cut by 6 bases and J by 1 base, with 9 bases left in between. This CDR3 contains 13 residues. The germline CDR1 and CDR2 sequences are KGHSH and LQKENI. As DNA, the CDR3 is TGTGCCAGCTCGCTGACAGAGAACACTGAAGCTTTCTTT. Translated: CASSLTENTEAFF.

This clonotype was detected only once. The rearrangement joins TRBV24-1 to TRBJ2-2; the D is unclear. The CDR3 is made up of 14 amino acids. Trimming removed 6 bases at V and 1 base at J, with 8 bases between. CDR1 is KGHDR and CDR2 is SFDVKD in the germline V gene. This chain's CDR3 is CATSPPLNTGELFF. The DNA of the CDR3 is TGTGCCACCAGTCCGCCGCTGAACACCGGGGAGCTGTTTTTT.

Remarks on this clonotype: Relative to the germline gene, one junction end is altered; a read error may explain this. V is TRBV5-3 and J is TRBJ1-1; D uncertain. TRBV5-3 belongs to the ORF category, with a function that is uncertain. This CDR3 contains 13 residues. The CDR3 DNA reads TGTGCCAGCAGCTTGGCGACGCAGCGTGAAGCTTTCTTT. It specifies CASSLATQREAFF.

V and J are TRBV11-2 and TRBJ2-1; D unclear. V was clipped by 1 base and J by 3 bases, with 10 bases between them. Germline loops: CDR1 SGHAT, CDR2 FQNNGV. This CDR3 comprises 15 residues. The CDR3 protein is CASSLGRAVYNEQFF. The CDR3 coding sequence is TGTGCCAGCAGCTTAGGTAGGGCAGTCTACAATGAGCAGTTCTTC.

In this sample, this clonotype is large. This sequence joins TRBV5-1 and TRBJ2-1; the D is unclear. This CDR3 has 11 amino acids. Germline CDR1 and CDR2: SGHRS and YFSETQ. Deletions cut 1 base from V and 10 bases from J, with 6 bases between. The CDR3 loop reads CASSLSVEQFF. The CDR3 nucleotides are TGCGCCAGCAGCTTGTCCGTCGAGCAGTTCTTC. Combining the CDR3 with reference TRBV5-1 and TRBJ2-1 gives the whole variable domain KAGVTQTPRYLIKTRGQQVTLSCSPISGHRSVSWYQQTPGQGLQFLFEYFSETQRNKGNFPGRFSGRQFSNSRSEMNVSTLELGDSALYLCASSLSVEQFFGPGTRLTVL.

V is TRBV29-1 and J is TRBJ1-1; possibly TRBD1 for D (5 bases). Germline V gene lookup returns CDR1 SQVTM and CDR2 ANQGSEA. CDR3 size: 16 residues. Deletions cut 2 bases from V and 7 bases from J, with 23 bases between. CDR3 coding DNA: TGCAGCGTTGAAACAGCAGGGCGGACCTGGAGGGGTGAAGCTTTCTTT. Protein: CSVETAGRTWRGEAFF.

The CDR3 DNA reads as TGTGCCAGCTCACCAAATACGGATTTATATGAGCAGTTCTTC. Translation: CASSPNTDLYEQFF. J is TRBJ2-1 and V is TRBV18, with D hard to call. Trimming pared 2 bases from V and 8 bases from J, leaving 13 bases between. Germline V lookup: CDR1 KGHSH, CDR2 LQKENI. CDR3 size: 14 residues.

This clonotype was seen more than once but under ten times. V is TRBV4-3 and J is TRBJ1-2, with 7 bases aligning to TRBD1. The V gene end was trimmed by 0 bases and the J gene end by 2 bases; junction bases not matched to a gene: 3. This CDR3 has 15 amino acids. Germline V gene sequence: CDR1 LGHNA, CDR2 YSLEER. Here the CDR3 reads CASSQDTGANYGYTF. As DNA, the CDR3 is TGCGCCAGCAGCCAAGATACAGGGGCCAACTATGGCTACACCTTC.

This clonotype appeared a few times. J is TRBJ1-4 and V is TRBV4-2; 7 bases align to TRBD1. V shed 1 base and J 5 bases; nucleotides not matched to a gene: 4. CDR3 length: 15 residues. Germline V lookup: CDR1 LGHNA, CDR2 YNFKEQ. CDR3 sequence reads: CASSQGQGSNEKLFF. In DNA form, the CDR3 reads TGTGCCAGCAGCCAAGGACAGGGTTCCAATGAAAAACTGTTTTTT.

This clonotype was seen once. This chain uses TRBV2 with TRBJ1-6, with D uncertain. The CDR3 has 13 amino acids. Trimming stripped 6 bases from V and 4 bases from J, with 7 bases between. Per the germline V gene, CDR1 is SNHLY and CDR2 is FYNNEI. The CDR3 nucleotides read TGTGCCAGCAGGTTACAGTATAATTCACCCCTCCACTTT. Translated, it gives CASRLQYNSPLHF.

This chain's CDR3 is CASTPGGAGRETQYF. The DNA of the CDR3 is TGTGCCAGCACCCCCGGAGGGGCCGGGCGGGAGACCCAGTACTTC. The gene calls are TRBV28 and TRBJ2-5; D possibly corresponds to TRBD2 (6 bases). The ends were cut back, 7 bases at V and 5 bases at J, with 20 bases in the middle. CDR1 and CDR2 from the germline V gene are MDHEN and SYDVKM. The CDR3 extends over 15 amino acids.

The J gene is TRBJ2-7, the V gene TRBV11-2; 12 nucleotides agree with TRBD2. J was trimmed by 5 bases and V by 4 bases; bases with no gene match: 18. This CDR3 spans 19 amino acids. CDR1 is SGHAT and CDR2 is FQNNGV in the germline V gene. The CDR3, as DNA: TGTGCCAGCAGCTCGGTCAGACTAGCGGGAGCATTCGGGCGGGACGAGCAGTACTTC. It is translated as CASSSVRLAGAFGRDEQYF.

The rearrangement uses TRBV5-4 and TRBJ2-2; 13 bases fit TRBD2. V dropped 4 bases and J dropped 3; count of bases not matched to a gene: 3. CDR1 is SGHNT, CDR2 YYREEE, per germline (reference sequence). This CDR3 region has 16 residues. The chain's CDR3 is CASSEGLAGHTGELFF. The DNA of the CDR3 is TGTGCCAGCAGCGAGGGACTAGCGGGACACACCGGGGAGCTGTTTTTT. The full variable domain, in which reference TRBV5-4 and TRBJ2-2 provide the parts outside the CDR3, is ETGVTQSPTHLIKTRGQQVTLRCSSQSGHNTVSWYQQALGQGPQFIFQYYREEENGRGNFPPRFSGLQFPNYSSELNVNALELDDSALYLCASSEGLAGHTGELFFGEGSRLTVL.

The CDR3, as DNA: TGTGCCAGCAGTACGCGACAGGGGAGCTACGAGCAGTACTTC. It codes for CASSTRQGSYEQYF. The chain recombines TRBV6-8 with TRBJ2-7; 8 nucleotides match TRBD1. This CDR3 contains 14 residues. After removal of 5 bases from V and 3 bases from J, the junction contained 6 bases not matched to a gene. Germline CDR1 is MNHGY and CDR2 is SAAAGT.

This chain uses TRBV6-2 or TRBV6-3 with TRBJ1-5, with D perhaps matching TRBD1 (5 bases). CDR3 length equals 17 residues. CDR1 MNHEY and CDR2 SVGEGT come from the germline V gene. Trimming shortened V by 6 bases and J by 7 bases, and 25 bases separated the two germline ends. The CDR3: CASSVTRERGGRQPQHF. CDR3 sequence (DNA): TGTGCCAGCAGCGTAACCCGGGAAAGGGGCGGTAGGCAGCCCCAGCATTTT.